This entry concerns a single T cell receptor beta chain. This sample stems from a study of blood T cell repertoires in COVID-19. Study in general: Acute-phase and convalescent COVID-19 samples originated in the United States, Italy and Spain. Sources were T cells, B-cell-depleted T cells, or PBMCs; the material itself was cDNA or gDNA.

Germline V gene sequence: CDR1 LGHDT, CDR2 YNNKEL (reference sequence). This CDR3 is 15 amino acids long. Unmatched junction bases numbered 2, after V lost 3 bases and J lost 1 base. Methods used by the authors: Amplification of reference gene primers provided the estimated nucleated cell counts. Produced via immunoSEQ multiplex PCR; TCRdb's table is partial and in-frame only. V, J and clone size are taken as reported in that table, and D and trimming were inferred from the DNA itself. The repertoire has approximately 190,000 clones, roughly 85% of them found once; the top ten carry roughly 21%. The chain combines TRBV3-1 (or the pseudogene TRBV3-2) with TRBJ2-7; the match to TRBD2 covers 11 bases. Sequencing was performed on peripheral blood. The TCR was taken from a man aged 60-69 years with active or convalescent COVID-19. CDR3 amino acids: CASSQGLAVSYEQYF. CDR3 DNA: TGTGCCAGCAGCCAGGGACTAGCGGTTTCCTACGAGCAGTACTTC.